This T cell receptor (beta chain) is from a study of blood T cells in healthy people across ages. Approximately 9.1 milliliters was the volume of peripheral blood drawn from each donor. Germline V gene data show CDR1 as SGHVS and CDR2 as FQNEAQ. CDR3 length: 15 residues. The V end was cut by 3 bases, the J end by 2 bases, with 12 bases between. A J-beta primer mix and a sample-barcoded 5' primer were used in a second PCR of about 7 to 12 cycles. TCRdb used MiXCR to reprocess the 5' RACE reads, holding one entry per CDR3 protein. This table holds 1.6 million or so distinct CDR3 sequences, roughly a third found once. This clonotype was seen more than once but under ten times.

This clonotype was obtained from a woman in her thirties in good health. J is TRBJ2-3 and V is TRBV7-8, with D perhaps TRBD1 (6 bases). The source material was blood. For the CDR3, the DNA is TGTGCCAGCAGCTTTAACAGGGAGACCACAGATACGCAGTATTTT. This encodes CASSFNRETTDTQYF.